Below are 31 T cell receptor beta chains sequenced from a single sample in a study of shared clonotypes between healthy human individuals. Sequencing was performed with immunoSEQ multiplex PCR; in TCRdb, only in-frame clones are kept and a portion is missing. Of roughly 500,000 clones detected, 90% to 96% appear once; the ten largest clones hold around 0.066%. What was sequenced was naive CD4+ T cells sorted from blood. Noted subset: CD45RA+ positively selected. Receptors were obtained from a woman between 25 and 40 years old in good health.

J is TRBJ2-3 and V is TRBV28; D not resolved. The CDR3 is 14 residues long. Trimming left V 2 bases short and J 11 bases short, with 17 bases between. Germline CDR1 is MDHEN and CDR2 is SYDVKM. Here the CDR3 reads CASSLTVGPSWQYF. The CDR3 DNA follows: TGTGCCAGCAGTTTAACAGTGGGTCCCTCTTGGCAGTATTTT. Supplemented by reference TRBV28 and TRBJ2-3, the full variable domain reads DVKVTQSSRYLVKRTGEKVFLECVQDMDHENMFWYRQDPGLGLRLIYFSYDVKMKEKGDIPEGYSVSREKKERFSLILESASTNQTSMYLCASSLTVGPSWQYFGPGTRLTVL.

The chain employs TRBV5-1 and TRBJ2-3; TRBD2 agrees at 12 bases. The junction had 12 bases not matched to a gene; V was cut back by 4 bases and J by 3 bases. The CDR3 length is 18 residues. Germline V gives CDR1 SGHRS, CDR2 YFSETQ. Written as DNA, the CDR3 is TGCGCCAGCAGCAGATCTTATAGACTAGCGGGAGAGACAGATACGCAGTATTTT. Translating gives CASSRSYRLAGETDTQYF.

The CDR3 bases are TGTGCCAGTAGTAGTTTGGTTCGGTCGTACAATGAGCAGTTCTTC. Its translation: CASSSLVRSYNEQFF. The rearrangement joins TRBV19 to TRBJ2-1; D is unclear. The CDR3 spans 15 residues. CDR1 LNHDA and CDR2 SQIVND come from the germline V gene (reference sequence). The V end was cut by 4 bases, the J end by 4 bases, with 14 bases between.

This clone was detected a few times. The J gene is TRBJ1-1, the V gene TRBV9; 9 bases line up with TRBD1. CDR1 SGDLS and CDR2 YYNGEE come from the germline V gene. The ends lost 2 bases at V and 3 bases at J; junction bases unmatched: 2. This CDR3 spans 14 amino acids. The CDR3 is CASSVTGGHTEAFF. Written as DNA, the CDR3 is TGTGCCAGCAGCGTGACAGGGGGGCACACTGAAGCTTTCTTT.

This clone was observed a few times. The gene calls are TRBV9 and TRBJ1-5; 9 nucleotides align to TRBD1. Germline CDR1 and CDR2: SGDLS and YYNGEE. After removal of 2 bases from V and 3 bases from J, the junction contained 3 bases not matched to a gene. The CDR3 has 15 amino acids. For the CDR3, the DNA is TGTGCCAGCAGCGTTGGGACAGGGATCAATCAGCCCCAGCATTTT. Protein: CASSVGTGINQPQHF.

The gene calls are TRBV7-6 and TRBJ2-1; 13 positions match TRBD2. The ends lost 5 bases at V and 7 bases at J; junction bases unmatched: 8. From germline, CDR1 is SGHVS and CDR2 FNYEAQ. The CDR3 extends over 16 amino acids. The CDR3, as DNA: TGTGCCAGCAGCCCCACGGGACTAGCGGGATCGAATGAGCAGTTCTTC. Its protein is CASSPTGLAGSNEQFF.

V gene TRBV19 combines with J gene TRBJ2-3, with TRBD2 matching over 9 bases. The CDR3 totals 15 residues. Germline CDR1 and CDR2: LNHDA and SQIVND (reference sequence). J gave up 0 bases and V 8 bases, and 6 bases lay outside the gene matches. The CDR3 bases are TGTGCCAGTGTTCCTAGCGGGATTAGCACAGATACGCAGTATTTT. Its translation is CASVPSGISTDTQYF.

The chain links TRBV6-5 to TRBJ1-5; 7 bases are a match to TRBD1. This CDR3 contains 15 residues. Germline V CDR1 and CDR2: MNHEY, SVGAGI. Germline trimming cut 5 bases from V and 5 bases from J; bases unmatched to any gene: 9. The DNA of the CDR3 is TGTGCCAGCAGTACCGGACAGGCGGAGGATCAGCCCCAGCATTTT. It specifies CASSTGQAEDQPQHF.

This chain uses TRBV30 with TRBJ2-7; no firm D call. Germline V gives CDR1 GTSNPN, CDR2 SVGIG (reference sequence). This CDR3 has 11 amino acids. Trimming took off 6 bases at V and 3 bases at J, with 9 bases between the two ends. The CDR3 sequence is CACVDLYEQYF. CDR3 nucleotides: TGTGCCTGCGTCGATCTCTACGAGCAGTACTTC.

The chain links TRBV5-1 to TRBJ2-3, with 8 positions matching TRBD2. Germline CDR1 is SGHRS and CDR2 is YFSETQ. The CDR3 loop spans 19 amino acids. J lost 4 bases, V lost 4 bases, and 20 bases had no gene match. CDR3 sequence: CASSLAVGRVGTRPDTQYF. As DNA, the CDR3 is TGCGCCAGCAGCCTGGCCGTGGGTAGAGTCGGGACTAGACCAGATACGCAGTATTTT.

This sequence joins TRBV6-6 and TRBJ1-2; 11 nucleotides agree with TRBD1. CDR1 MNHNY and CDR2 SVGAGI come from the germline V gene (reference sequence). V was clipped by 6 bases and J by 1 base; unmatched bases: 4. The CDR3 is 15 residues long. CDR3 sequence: CASSRDRGSNYGYTF. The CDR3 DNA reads TGTGCCAGCAGCCGGGACAGGGGGAGTAACTATGGCTACACCTTC.

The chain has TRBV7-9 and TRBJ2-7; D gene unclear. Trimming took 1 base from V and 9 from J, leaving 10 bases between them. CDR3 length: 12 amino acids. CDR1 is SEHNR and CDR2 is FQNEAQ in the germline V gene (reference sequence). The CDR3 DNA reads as TGTGCCAGCAGCTTAGGGACCGCCGTGCAGTACTTC. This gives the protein CASSLGTAVQYF. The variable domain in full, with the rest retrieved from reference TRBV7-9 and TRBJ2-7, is DTGVSQNPRHKITKRGQNVTFRCDPISEHNRLYWYRQTLGQGPEFLTYFQNEAQLEKSRLLSDRFSAERPKGSFSTLEIQRTEQGDSAMYLCASSLGTAVQYFGPGTRLTVT.

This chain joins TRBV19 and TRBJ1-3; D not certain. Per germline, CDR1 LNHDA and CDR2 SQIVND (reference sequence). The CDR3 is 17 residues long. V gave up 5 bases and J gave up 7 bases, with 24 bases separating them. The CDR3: CASSQPRKLSKANTIYF. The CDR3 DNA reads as TGTGCCAGTAGTCAGCCCCGAAAACTCTCCAAGGCGAACACCATATATTTT.

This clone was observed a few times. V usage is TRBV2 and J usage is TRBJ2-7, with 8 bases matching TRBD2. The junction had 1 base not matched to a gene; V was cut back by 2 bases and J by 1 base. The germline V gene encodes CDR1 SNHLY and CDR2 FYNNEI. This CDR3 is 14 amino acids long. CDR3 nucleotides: TGTGCCAGCAGTGAAACTAGCGGATCCTACGAGCAGTACTTC. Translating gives CASSETSGSYEQYF.

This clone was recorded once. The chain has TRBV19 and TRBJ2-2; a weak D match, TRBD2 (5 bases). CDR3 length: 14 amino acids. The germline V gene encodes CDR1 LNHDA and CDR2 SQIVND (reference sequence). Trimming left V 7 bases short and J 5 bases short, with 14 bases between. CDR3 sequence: CASKASSQTGELFF. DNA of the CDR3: TGTGCCAGTAAGGCTAGCTCCCAGACCGGGGAGCTGTTTTTT.

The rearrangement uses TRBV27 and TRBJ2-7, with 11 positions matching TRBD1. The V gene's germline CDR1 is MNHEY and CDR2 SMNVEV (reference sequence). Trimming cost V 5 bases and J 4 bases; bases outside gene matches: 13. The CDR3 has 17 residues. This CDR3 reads CASSPTPGQGALYEQYF. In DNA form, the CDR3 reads TGTGCCAGCAGTCCCACGCCCGGACAGGGGGCATTATACGAGCAGTACTTC.

CDR3 bases: TGTGCCAGCGCGACTCGACTGGGGCGGGATGAGCAGTTCTTC. This translates into CASATRLGRDEQFF. The genes are TRBV28 and TRBJ2-1; D may be TRBD1 or TRBD2 (5 bases each). The V and J ends lost 8 bases and 8 bases respectively, with 19 bases between them. The germline V gene has CDR1 MDHEN and CDR2 SYDVKM. The CDR3 sequence is 14 residues long.

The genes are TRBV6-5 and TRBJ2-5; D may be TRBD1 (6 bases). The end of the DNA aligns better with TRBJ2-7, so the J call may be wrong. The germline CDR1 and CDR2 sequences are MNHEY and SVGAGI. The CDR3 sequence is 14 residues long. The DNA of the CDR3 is TGTGCCAGCAGTTCGGACAGCCCAGTCTACGAGCAGTACTTC. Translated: CASSSDSPVYEQYF.

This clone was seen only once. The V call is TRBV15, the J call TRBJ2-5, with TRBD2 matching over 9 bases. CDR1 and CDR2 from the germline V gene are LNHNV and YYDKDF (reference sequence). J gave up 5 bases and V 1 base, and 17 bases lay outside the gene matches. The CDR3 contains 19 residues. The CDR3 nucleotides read TGTGCCACCAGCAGAGCATGGAGTAGCGGGAGTGGGATATGGGAGACCCAGTACTTC. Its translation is CATSRAWSSGSGIWETQYF.

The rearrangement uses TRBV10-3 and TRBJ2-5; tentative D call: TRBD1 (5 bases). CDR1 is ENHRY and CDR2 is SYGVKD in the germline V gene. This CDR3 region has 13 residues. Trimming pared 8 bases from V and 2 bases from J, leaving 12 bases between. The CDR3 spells CAIGAGQQETQYF. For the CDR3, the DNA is TGTGCCATCGGGGCCGGGCAGCAAGAGACCCAGTACTTC.

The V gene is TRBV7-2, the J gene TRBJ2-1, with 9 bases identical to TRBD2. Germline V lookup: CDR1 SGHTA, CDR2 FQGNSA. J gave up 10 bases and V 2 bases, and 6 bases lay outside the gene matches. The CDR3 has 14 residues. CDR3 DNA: TGTGCCAGCAGCTTAATAGCGGGAGTACGCGAGCAGTTCTTC. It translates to CASSLIAGVREQFF.

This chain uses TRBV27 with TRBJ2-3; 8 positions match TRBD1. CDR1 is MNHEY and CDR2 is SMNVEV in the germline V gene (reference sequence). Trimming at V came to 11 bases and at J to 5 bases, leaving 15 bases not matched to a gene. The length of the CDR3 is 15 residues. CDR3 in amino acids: CAQVARQGIIDTQYF. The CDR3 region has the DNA TGTGCCCAGGTCGCGAGACAGGGGATTATAGATACGCAGTATTTT.

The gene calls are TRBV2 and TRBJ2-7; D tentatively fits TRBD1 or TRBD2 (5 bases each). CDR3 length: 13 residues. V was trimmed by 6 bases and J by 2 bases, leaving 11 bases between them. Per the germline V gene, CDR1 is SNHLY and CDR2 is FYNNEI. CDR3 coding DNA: TGTGCCAGCAGCGGGACCGCAGCCTACGAGCAGTACTTC. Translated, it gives CASSGTAAYEQYF.

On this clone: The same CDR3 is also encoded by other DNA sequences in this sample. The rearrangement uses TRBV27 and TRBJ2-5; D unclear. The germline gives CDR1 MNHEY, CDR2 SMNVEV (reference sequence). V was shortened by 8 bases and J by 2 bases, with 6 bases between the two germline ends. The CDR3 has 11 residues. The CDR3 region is CASGRQETQYF. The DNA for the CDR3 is TGTGCCAGCGGACGACAAGAGACCCAGTACTTC.

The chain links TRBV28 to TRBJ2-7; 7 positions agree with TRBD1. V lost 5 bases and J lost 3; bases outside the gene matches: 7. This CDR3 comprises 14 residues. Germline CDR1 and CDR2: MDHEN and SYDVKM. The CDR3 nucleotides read TGTGCCAGCAGTGTATACAGGGGCCGCTACGAGCAGTACTTC. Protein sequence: CASSVYRGRYEQYF.

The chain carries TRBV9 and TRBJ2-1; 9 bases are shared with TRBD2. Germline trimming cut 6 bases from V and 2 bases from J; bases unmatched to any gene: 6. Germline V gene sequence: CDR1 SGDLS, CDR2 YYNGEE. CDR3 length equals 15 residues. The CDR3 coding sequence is TGTGCCAGCAACCAACTAGCGGGCCCCTACAATGAGCAGTTCTTC. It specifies CASNQLAGPYNEQFF.

In nucleotides, the CDR3 is TGCGCCAGCAGCTTGGTTACTCACACGACCGGGGAGCTGTTTTTT. It is translated as CASSLVTHTTGELFF. The chain combines TRBV5-1 with TRBJ2-2; D is unclear. The CDR3 is made up of 15 amino acids. The germline V and J ends were trimmed by 0 bases and 5 bases, with 11 bases remaining between them. The germline gives CDR1 SGHRS, CDR2 YFSETQ.

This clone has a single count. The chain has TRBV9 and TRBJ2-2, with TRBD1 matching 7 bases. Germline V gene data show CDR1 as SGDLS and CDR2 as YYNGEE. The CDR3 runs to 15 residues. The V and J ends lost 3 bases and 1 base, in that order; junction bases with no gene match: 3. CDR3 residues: CASSDRTGNTGELFF. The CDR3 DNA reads TGTGCCAGCAGCGACCGGACAGGGAACACCGGGGAGCTGTTTTTT.

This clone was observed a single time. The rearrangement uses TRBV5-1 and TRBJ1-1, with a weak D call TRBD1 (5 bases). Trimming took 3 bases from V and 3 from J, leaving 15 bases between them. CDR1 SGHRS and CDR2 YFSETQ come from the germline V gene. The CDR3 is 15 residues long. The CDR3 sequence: CASSYNGGWDTEAFF. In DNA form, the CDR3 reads TGCGCCAGCAGCTACAACGGGGGATGGGACACTGAAGCTTTCTTT.

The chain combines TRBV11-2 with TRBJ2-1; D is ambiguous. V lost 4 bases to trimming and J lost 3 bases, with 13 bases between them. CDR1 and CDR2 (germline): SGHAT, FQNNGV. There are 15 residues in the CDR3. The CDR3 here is CASSSPRSRYNEQFF. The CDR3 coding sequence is TGTGCCAGCAGCTCCCCCCGGTCCCGCTACAATGAGCAGTTCTTC.

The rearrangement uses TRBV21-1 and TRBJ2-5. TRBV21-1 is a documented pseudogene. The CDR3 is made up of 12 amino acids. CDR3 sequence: CASSGGGKTQYF. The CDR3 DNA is TGTGCCAGCAGCGGGGGCGGGAAGACCCAGTACTTC.